These 2 T cell receptor beta chains came from one sample sequenced in a study of blood T cell repertoires in COVID-19. The data were produced by immunoSEQ multiplex PCR, yet TCRdb's version contains in-frame clones alone and is incomplete. The sample carries under 75,000 clones, around 80% recorded once. Sequencing was done on a sample of peripheral blood. These receptors all stem from an older man who had recovered from COVID-19.

The J gene is TRBJ2-7, the V gene TRBV7-3; 16 bases map to TRBD2. V trimming: 4 bases; J trimming: 0 bases; junction bases outside the gene matches: 6. From germline, CDR1 is SGHTA and CDR2 FQGTGA. This CDR3 has 18 residues. For the CDR3, the DNA is TGTGCCAGCAGCTACTCCGGGACTAGCGGGGGGGCCTCCTACGAGCAGTACTTC. It codes for CASSYSGTSGGASYEQYF. Full variable domain (outside the CDR3, taken from reference TRBV7-3 and TRBJ2-7): GAGVSQTPSNKVTEKGKYVELRCDPISGHTALYWYRQSLGQGPEFLIYFQGTGAADDSGLPNDRFFAVRPEGSVSTLKIQRTERGDSAVYLCASSYSGTSGGASYEQYFGPGTRLTVT.

In this sample, this clone turned up a few times. The rearrangement uses TRBV7-2 and TRBJ2-1; 9 bases agree with TRBD1. Germline V gene sequence: CDR1 SGHTA, CDR2 FQGNSA. There are 14 residues in the CDR3. V shed 7 bases, J shed 6 bases, and the junction held 7 bases outside the gene matches. Here the CDR3 reads CASIRDRVSNEQFF. CDR3 DNA: TGTGCCAGCATCAGGGACAGGGTGAGCAATGAGCAGTTCTTC.